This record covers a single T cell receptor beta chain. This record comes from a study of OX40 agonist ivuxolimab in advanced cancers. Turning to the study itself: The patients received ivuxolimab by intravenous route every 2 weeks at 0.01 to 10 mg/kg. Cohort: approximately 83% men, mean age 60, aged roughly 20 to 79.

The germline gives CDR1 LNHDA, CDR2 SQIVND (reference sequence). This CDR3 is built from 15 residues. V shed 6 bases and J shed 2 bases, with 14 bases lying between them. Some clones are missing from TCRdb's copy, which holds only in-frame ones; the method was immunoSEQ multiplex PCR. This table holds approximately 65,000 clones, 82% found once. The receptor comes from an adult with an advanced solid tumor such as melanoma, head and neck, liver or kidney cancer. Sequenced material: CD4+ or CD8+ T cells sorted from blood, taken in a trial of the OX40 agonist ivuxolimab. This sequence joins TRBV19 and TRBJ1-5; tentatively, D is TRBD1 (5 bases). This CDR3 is CASRERWGGNQPQHF. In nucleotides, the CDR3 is TGTGCCAGTAGGGAGAGGTGGGGGGGCAATCAGCCCCAGCATTTT.